A selection of T cell receptor beta chains follows, all from one sample in a study of Ad26.COV2.S vaccination and SARS-CoV-2 variants. Only in-frame clones appear in the TCRdb table, and some are missing; sequencing was by immunoSEQ multiplex PCR. This sample has 380,000 or so clones, with 80% to 90% found just once. The sample in question was peripheral blood, obtained in a trial of Ad26.COV2.S vaccine versus placebo. All receptors derive from a person aged 18 to 65 who received the Ad26.COV2.S COVID-19 vaccine or a placebo. CDR3s include the opening cysteine and the closing phenylalanine or tryptophan. D genes are given only for firm matches. The size entry is marked missing in some rows and otherwise reads once, few, many or a size class.

D	size	V	J	CDR3
-	-	TRBV6-2/TRBV6-3	TRBJ2-5	CASSYLGGTQYF
TRBD2	-	TRBV11-2	TRBJ2-7	CASSFGRVAGAYEQYF
-	-	TRBV4-3	TRBJ1-6	CASSQGSSYNSPLHF
-	-	TRBV12-3/TRBV12-4	TRBJ1-2	CASSFGYRSGYTF
-	-	TRBV5-4	TRBJ2-1	CASSLDISGPHNEQFF
-	-	TRBV5-4	TRBJ1-2	CASSLDPGGYGYTF
-	-	TRBV20-1	TRBJ1-1	CSARGSTEAFF
TRBD1	-	TRBV28	TRBJ1-1	CASSRNRGRNTEAFF
-	once	TRBV7-2	TRBJ2-1	CASSLENSLRPYNEQFF
TRBD1	-	TRBV24-1	TRBJ2-2	CATSDTGTGLPGELFF
TRBD2	-	TRBV5-1	TRBJ2-5	CASSLVAGGPETQYF
TRBD1	-	TRBV2	TRBJ1-1	CASRGTGKTEAFF
-	once	TRBV10-3	TRBJ1-5	CATFDSYSNQPQHF
TRBD2	-	TRBV11-3	TRBJ2-5	CASSLRSGRFQETQYF
-	-	TRBV7-9	TRBJ1-6	CASKQGAYNSPLHF
-	once	TRBV6-2/TRBV6-3	TRBJ2-2	CASRYPRGAPNTGELFF
-	-	TRBV10-3	TRBJ1-6	CAISESGPRVNSPLHF
TRBD2	-	TRBV5-1	TRBJ2-5	CASSPSSGRVQETQYF
-	-	TRBV28	TRBJ1-2	CASSLEGIFYGYTF
TRBD1	-	TRBV5-1	TRBJ2-7	CASSLGRGLIFSSYEQYF
TRBD1	-	TRBV6-6	TRBJ2-7	CASSYLPGQAYEQYF
TRBD2	-	TRBV2	TRBJ2-2	CASDSGGKGGELFF
-	-	TRBV6-5	TRBJ1-5	CASSYTTGLRPQHF
-	-	TRBV19	TRBJ2-2	CASLQGLGGELFF
-	-	TRBV27	TRBJ2-7	CASSLSRQFYEQYF
-	-	TRBV18	TRBJ1-4	CASSPLPSGTTNEKLFF
TRBD1	-	TRBV6-5	TRBJ1-1	CASSLYRGAPYTEAFF
-	few	TRBV5-8	TRBJ2-7	CASSGGVMDYEQYF
-	-	TRBV7-8	TRBJ1-1	CASSLSSPNTEAFF